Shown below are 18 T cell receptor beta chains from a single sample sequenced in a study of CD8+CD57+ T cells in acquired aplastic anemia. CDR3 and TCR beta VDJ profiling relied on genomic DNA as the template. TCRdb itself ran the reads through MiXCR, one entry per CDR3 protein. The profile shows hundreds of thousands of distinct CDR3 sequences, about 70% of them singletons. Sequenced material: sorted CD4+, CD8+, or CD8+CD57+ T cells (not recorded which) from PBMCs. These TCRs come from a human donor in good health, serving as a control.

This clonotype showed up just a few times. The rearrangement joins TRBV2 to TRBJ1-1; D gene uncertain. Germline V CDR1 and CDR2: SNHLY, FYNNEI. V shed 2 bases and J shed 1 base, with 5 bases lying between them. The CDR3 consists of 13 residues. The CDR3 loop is CASSERRNTEAFF. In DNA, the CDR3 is TGTGCCAGCAGTGAACGTAGGAACACTGAAGCTTTCTTT.

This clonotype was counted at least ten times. The CDR3 spells CATKEDRDRGLTEAFF. CDR3 sequence (DNA): TGTGCCACCAAGGAAGACCGGGACAGGGGGCTCACTGAAGCTTTCTTT. This chain connects TRBV7-2 to TRBJ1-1, with 12 bases that match TRBD1. The CDR3 runs to 16 residues. Germline lookup yields CDR1 SGHTA and CDR2 FQGNSA. The ends lost 10 bases at V and 4 bases at J; junction bases unmatched: 13.

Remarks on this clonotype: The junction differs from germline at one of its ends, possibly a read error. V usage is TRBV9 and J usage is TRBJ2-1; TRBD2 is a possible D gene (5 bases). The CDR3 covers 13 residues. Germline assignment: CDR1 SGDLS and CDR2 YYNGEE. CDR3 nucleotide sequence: TGTGCCAGCAGCTTTAGCGAGAGCACAGATACGCAGTTC. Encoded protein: CASSFSESTDTQF.

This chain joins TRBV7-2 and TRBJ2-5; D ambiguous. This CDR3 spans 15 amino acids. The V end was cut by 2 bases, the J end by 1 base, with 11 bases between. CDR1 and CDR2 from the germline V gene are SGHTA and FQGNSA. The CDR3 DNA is TGTGCCAGCAGCTTAAGTGTGGGGATCCAAGAGACCCAGTACTTC. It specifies CASSLSVGIQETQYF. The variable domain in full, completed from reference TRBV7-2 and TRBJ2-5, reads GAGVSQSPSNKVTEKGKDVELRCDPISGHTALYWYRQSLGQGLEFLIYFQGNSAPDKSGLPSDRFSAERTGGSVSTLTIQRTQQEDSAVYLCASSLSVGIQETQYFGPGTRLLVL.

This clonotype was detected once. CDR3 amino acids: CASTTGGGPYEQYF. The CDR3 DNA is TGTGCCAGCACCACGGGGGGGGGACCCTACGAGCAGTACTTC. This rearrangement joins TRBV5-4 to TRBJ2-7, with TRBD2 matching 8 bases. The CDR3 covers 14 residues. Germline V CDR1 and CDR2: SGHNT, YYREEE (reference sequence). J lost 2 bases, V lost 6 bases, and 7 bases had no gene match.

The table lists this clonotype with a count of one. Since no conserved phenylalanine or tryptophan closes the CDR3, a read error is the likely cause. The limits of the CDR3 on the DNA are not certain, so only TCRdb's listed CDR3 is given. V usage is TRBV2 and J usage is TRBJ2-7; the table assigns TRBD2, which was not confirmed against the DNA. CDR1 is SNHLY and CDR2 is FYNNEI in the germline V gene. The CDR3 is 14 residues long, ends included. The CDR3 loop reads CASRVMWKYFGPGT.

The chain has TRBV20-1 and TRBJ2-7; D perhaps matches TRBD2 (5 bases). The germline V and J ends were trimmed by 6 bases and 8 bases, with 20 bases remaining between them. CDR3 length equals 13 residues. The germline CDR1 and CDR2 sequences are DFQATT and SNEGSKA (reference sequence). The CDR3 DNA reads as TGCAGTGCCCCCCAGGACCGGAGGCCACAGCAGTACTTC. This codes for CSAPQDRRPQQYF.

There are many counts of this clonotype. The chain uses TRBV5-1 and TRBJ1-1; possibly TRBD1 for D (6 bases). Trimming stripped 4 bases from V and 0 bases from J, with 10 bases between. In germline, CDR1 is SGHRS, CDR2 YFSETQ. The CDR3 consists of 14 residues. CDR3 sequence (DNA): TGCGCCAGCAGCATGACAGGAATGAACACTGAAGCTTTCTTT. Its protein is CASSMTGMNTEAFF.

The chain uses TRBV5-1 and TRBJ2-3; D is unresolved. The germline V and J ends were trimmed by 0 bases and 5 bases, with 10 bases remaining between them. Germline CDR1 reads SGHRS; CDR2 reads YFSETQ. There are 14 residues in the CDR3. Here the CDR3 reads CASSLAGARDTQYF. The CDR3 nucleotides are TGCGCCAGCAGCTTGGCCGGTGCCAGAGATACGCAGTATTTT. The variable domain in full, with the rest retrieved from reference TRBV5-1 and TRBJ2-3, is KAGVTQTPRYLIKTRGQQVTLSCSPISGHRSVSWYQQTPGQGLQFLFEYFSETQRNKGNFPGRFSGRQFSNSRSEMNVSTLELGDSALYLCASSLAGARDTQYFGPGTRLTVL.

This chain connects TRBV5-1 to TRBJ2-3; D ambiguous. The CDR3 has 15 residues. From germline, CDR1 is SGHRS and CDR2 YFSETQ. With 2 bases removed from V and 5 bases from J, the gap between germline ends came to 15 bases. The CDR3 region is CASSLAGTAGDTQYF. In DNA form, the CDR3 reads TGCGCCAGCAGCTTAGCCGGCACAGCCGGAGATACGCAGTATTTT.

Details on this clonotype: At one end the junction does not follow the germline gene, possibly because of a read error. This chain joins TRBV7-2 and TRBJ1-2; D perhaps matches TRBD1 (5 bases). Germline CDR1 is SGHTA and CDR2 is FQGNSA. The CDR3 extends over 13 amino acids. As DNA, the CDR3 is TGTGCCAGCAGCTCGAACTGGGGGGATGCCCAGTCCTTC. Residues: CASSSNWGDAQSF.

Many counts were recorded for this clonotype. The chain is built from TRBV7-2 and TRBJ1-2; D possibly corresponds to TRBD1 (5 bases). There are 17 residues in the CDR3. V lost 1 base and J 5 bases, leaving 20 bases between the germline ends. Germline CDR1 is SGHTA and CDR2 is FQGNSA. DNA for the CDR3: TGTGCCAGCAGCTTAGACGGTTCCGGGGCACGAGGTTATGGCTACACCTTC. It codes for CASSLDGSGARGYGYTF.

DNA for the CDR3: TGCGCCAGCAGCCAGCCCGGGACAGGGAACTATGGCTACACCTTC. Its translation: CASSQPGTGNYGYTF. The gene calls are TRBV5-1 and TRBJ1-2, with 9 nucleotides matching TRBD1. This CDR3 region has 15 residues. Germline V gives CDR1 SGHRS, CDR2 YFSETQ. V trimming: 4 bases; J trimming: 2 bases; junction bases outside the gene matches: 6.

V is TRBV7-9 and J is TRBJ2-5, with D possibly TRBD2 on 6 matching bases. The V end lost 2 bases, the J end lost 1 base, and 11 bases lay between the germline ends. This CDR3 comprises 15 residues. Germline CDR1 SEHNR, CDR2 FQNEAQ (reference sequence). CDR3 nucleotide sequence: TGTGCCAGCAGCTTAAGCGGGTTACCCCAAGAGACCCAGTACTTC. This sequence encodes CASSLSGLPQETQYF. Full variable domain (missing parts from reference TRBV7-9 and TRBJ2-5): DTGVSQNPRHKITKRGQNVTFRCDPISEHNRLYWYRQTLGQGPEFLTYFQNEAQLEKSRLLSDRFSAERPKGSFSTLEIQRTEQGDSAMYLCASSLSGLPQETQYFGPGTRLLVL.

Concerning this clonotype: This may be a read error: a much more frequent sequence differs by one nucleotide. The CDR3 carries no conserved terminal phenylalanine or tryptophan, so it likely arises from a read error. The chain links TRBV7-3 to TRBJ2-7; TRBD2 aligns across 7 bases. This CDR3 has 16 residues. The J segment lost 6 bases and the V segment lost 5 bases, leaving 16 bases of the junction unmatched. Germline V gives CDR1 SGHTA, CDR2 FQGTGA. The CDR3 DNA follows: TGTGCCAGCAGCCTGGGGGGGGGGAACATGGAATTCGAGCAGTACCTC. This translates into CASSLGGGNMEFEQYL.

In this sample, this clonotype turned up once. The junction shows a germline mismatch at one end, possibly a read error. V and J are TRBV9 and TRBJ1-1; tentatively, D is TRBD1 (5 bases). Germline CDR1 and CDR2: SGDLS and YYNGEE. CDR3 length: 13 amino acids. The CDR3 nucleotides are TGTGCCAGCAGCACGCAGCCGTACACGGACACTGTATTT. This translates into CASSTQPYTDTVF.

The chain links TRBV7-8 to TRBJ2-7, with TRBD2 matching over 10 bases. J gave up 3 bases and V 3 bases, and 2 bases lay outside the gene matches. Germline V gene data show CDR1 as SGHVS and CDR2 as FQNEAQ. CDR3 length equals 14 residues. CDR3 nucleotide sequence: TGTGCCAGCAGCTTTAGCGGGGGGCACTACGAGCAGTACGTC. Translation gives CASSFSGGHYEQYV.

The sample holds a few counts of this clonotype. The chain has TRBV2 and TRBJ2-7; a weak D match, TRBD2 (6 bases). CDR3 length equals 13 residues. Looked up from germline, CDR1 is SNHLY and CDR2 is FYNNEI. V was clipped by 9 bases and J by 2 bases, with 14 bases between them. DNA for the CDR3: TGTGCCAGTCGCGGGACGGAAACCTACGAGCAGTACTTC. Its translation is CASRGTETYEQYF.